The following is a T cell receptor (beta chain) sequence with its context. Its antigen is currently unknown. Germline CDR1 reads SGHNT; CDR2 reads YENEEA. The CDR3 is 14 residues long. The V and J ends lost 5 bases and 5 bases respectively, with 15 bases between them. Unique molecular identifiers were used to barcode this TCRbeta library. From the PCR reads, TCRdb called clonotypes with MiXCR, one entry per CDR3 protein. This sample has approximately 200,000 distinct CDR3 sequences, with roughly 6.5% found just once. This sample is drawn from a study of T-cell reconstitution after alpha-beta-depleted transplantation in children. General observations from the study: Approximately two months post-transplant, alpha-beta T cells reportedly originated from several hundred expanded graft clones.

V gene TRBV11-3 combines with J gene TRBJ2-5; D is possibly TRBD1 (6 bases). The sequences come from PBMCs, collected before TCRalphabeta/CD19-depleted stem cell transplant. The receptor comes from a girl under three years old with combined immunodeficiency, due to receive a stem cell transplant. This CDR3 is CASSPTRGSETQYF. The CDR3 DNA is TGTGCCAGCAGCCCGACCAGGGGTTCGGAGACCCAGTACTTC.